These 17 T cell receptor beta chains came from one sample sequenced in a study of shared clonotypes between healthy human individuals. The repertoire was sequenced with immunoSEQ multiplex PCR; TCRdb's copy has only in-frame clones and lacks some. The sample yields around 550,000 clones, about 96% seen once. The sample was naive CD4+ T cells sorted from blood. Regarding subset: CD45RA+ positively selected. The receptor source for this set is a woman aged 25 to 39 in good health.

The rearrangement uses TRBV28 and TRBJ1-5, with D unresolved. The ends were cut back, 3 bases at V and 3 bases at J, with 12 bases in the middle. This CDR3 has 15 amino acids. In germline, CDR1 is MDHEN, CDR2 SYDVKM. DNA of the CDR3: TGTGCCAGCAGTTTGGGTTGGGGTAACAATCAGCCCCAGCATTTT. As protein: CASSLGWGNNQPQHF.

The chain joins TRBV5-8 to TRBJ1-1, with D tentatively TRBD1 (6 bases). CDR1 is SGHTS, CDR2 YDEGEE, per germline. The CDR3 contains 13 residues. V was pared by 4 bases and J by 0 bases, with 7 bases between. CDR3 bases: TGTGCCAGCAGCGGACAGATGAACACTGAAGCTTTCTTT. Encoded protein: CASSGQMNTEAFF.

CDR3 sequence reads: CASSDSVVQGLGEQFF. The CDR3 coding sequence is TGTGCCAGCAGTGACTCGGTCGTCCAGGGTCTGGGGGAGCAGTTCTTC. V and J are TRBV6-4 and TRBJ2-1; tentatively, D is TRBD1 (5 bases). V was pared by 0 bases and J by 10 bases, with 19 bases between. Per germline, CDR1 MRHNA and CDR2 SNTAGT. This CDR3 has 16 amino acids.

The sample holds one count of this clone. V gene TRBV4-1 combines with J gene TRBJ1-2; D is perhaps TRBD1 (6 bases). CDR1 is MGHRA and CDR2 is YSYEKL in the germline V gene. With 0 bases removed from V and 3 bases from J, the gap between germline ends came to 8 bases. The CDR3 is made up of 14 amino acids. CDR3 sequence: CASSQEQGYYGYTF. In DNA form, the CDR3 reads TGCGCCAGCAGCCAAGAGCAGGGGTACTATGGCTACACCTTC.

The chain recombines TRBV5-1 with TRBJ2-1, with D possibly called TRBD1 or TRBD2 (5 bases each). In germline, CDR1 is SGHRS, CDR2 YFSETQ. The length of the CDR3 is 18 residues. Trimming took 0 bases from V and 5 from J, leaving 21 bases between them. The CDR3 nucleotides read TGCGCCAGCAGCTTGGGAGTACGACCGGGACCGACACACAATGAGCAGTTCTTC. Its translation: CASSLGVRPGPTHNEQFF.

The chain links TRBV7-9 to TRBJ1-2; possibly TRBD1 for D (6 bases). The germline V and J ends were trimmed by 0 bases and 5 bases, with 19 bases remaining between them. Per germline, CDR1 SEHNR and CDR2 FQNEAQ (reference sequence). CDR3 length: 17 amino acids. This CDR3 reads CASSLAKGVKTRYGYTF. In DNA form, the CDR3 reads TGTGCCAGCAGCTTAGCGAAGGGGGTCAAAACTCGATATGGCTACACCTTC.

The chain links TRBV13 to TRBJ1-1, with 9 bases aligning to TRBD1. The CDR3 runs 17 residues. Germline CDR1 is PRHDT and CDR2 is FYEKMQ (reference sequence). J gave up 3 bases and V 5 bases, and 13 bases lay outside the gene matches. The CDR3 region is CASSRGQGNIRYTEAFF. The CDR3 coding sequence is TGTGCCAGCAGCAGAGGACAGGGGAATATTCGGTACACTGAAGCTTTCTTT.

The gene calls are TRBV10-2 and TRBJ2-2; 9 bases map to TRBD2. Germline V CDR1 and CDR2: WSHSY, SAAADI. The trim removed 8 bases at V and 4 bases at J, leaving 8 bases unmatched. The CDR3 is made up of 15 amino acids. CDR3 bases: TGCGCCAGCCATGCCCTAGCGGGGCTCACCGGGGAGCTGTTTTTT. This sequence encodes CASHALAGLTGELFF.

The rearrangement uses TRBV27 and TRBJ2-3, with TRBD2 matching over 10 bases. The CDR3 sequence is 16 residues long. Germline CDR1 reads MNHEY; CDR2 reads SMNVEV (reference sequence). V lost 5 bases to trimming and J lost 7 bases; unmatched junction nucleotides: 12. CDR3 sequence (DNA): TGTGCCAGCAGTAAACTAGCGGGACCATCCAGACATACGCAGTATTTT. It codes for CASSKLAGPSRHTQYF.

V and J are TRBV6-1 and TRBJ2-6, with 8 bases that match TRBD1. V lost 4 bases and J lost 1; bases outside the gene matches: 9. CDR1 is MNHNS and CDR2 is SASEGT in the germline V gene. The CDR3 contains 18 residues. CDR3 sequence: CASSAGGRTSSGANVLTF. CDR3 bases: TGTGCCAGCAGTGCAGGGGGCCGGACCTCGTCTGGGGCCAACGTCCTGACTTTC.

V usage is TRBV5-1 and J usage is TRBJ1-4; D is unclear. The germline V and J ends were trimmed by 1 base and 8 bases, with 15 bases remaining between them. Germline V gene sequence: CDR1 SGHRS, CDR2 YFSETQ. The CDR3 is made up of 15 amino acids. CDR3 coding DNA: TGCGCCAGCAGCTTGCTTCGCGGGAAGGAAGAAAAACTGTTTTTT. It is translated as CASSLLRGKEEKLFF. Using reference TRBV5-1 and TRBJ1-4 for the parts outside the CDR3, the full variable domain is KAGVTQTPRYLIKTRGQQVTLSCSPISGHRSVSWYQQTPGQGLQFLFEYFSETQRNKGNFPGRFSGRQFSNSRSEMNVSTLELGDSALYLCASSLLRGKEEKLFFGSGTQLSVL.

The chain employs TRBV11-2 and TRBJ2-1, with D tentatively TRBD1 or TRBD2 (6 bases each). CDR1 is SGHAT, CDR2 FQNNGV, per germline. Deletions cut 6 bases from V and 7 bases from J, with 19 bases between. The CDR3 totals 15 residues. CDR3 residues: CASSLRGAISNEQFF. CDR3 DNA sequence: TGTGCCAGCAGTTTAAGGGGGGCCATATCGAATGAGCAGTTCTTC.

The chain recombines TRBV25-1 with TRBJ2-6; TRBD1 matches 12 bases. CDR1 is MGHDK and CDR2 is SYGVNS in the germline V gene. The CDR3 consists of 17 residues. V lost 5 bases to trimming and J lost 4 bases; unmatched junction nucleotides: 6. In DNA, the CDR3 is TGTGCCAGCAGTCCGGGACAGGGGGCGCGAGGGGCCAACGTCCTGACTTTC. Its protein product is CASSPGQGARGANVLTF.

CDR3 sequence: CASSGEKVGNQPQHF. The CDR3 DNA reads TGTGCCAGCAGCGGAGAGAAGGTTGGCAATCAGCCCCAGCATTTT. This sequence joins TRBV28 and TRBJ1-5; D uncertain. The CDR3 is 15 residues long. The germline V gene encodes CDR1 MDHEN and CDR2 SYDVKM. Trimming removed 6 bases from V and 2 bases from J, with 14 bases in between.

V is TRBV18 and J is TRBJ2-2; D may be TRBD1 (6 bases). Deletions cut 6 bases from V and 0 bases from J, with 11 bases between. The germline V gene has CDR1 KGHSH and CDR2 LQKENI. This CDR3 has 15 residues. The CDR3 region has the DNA TGTGCCAGCTCCTGGGACATAACGAACACCGGGGAGCTGTTTTTT. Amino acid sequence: CASSWDITNTGELFF.

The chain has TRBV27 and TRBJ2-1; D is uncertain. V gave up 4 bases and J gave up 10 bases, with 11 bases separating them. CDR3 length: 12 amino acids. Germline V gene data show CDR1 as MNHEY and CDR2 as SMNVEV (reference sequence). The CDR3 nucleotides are TGTGCCAGCAGTTCCGGGCGAAGGGAGCAGTTCTTC. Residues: CASSSGRREQFF.

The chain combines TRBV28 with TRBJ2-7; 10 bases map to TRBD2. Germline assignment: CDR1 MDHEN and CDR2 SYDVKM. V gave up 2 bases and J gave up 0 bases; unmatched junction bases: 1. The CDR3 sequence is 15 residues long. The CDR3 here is CASSLPSGSSYEQYF. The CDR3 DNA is TGTGCCAGCAGTTTACCTAGCGGGAGCTCCTACGAGCAGTACTTC.